This T cell receptor (beta chain) was documented in a study of HIV-infected patients and healthy controls (dated by TCRdb to 2013 to 2014). About the investigation overall: Whether deep TCR repertoire sequencing of small blood samples from HIV patients could capture immune perturbation and reconstitution was tested in the study. The investigation overall reported the following: In size-matched repertoire data, the apparent post-therapy recovery of the Gini index in HIV-infected patients was not replicated. Significantly different mean usage between HIV-infected patients and controls was observed for eight alpha and eight beta V genes. MAIT cell alpha-chain CDR3s were found at high frequency in healthy controls but were severely depleted in HIV+ repertoires. Comparisons were complicated by unequal numbers of distinct sequences between patients and controls, and rare events from HIV-infected data were overweighted by size-matching. Sequencing depth was restricted by the use of whole blood, which also prevented the dynamics of distinct T-cell subpopulations from being separated. During therapy, a significant decrease in frequency was seen for HIV-associated CDR3s, whereas no significant change was found for CMV-associated CDR3s, although most of them became more frequent. Donor HLA types were not determined in the study. Processing included only sixteen HIV-infected individuals, and this was regarded by the authors as a major limit on how widely the findings apply. Significantly higher mean Gini indices were seen in HIV-infected repertoires than in controls, possibly reflecting oligoclonality. Compared with untreated HIV+ repertoires, healthy control repertoires had roughly threefold more distinct CDR3s and higher Shannon diversity. The study cohorts differed slightly in age and sex profile, but those differences did not account for the observed differences in diversity. In the samples, alpha-beta chain pairing was left undetermined. More CDR3s were shared between individuals among healthy controls than among HIV+ patients, as measured by Jaccard index and by the count of highly shared sequences.

Reverse transcription of 400 to 600 ng RNA was performed with SuperScript III using primers directed against the alpha and beta constant regions. Separate libraries for the alpha and beta chains were generated through chain-specific third strand synthesis that incorporated multiplexing indices. To avoid primer bias, the protocol used one single primer pair to amplify every rearrangement within a chain, and the protocol also attached molecular barcodes to each cDNA molecule. The SP2 sequencing primer site and a random hexamer were carried on a 5' RACE adapter, to which purified cDNA was joined by T4 RNA Ligase 1. The authors primed second strand synthesis from the SP2 site with Phusion polymerase and used slow temperature ramps to favor optimal annealing. Each molecule's 12-nucleotide barcode consisted of two random hexamer sequences, both added before amplification and joined together. A short first PCR added P5 and P7 adapter elements plus a second index, followed by a roughly 23-cycle amplification PCR with P5s and P7 primers. A total of roughly 30 PCR cycles were applied to the libraries, which were quantified on a Qubit, sized on a Bioanalyzer, and diluted to approximately 3.6 nM. Sequencing of the normalized libraries was done on an Illumina MiSeq using 2 x 250 paired-end kits. Reverse transcription reactions were cleaned up on MinElute columns and eluted into approximately 10 ul Tris-Cl. The adapter ligations were run for around 25 hours at 16 degrees C, and AMPure XP beads at a 1:1 ratio were afterwards used to clean them. The original methods were these. A modified Decombinator processed the demultiplexed FASTQ files and output V, J, insert and barcode information. Sequences that shared a barcode but differed from the dominant sequence were discarded as errors, and original cDNA molecules were estimated by counting barcodes clustered at Levenshtein distance 3. For downstream analyses, the R packages ineq, vegan, igraph and RCytoscape were used, along with IMGT nomenclature and CDR3 definitions. To avoid skew from clonal expansion, each TCR was counted once, and V gene usage was computed over distinct sequences. Within a donor, similarity networks joined unique CDR3 amino acid sequences in every case where two of them were separated by a single Levenshtein edit. In the repertoires, a search was made for a compiled set of published HIV-specific CDR3s (approximately 87 alpha, 702 beta) and CMV-specific CDR3s (roughly 12 alpha, 253 beta). Random subsampling to size-matched repertoires demonstrated that the decreased diversity in patients did not result from their lower sequence numbers. TCRdb took the public reads, trimmed them with fastp at Q25, ran MiXCR for clone calling and kept in-frame beta chains. Identical CDR3 proteins give one entry, which carries the most common genes and DNA. The authors' filters were not applied to this entry. The sample includes over 15,000 distinct CDR3 sequences, with about 5% observed a single time. In total, the top ten clones hold roughly 2% of the sample.

This clonotype was recorded at least ten times. Its antigen has not been determined. Mismatch with germline at one junction end may stem from a read error. Whole blood was used without cell fractionation, so the repertoire reflected all unsorted peripheral T cells. As controls, ten healthy donors without infection were sampled, and about 40% of the ten donors were sampled a second time roughly twelve weeks later. An approximately 2.5 ml sample of peripheral blood was drawn into Tempus tubes for RNA extraction. Residual genomic DNA was removed with the TURBO-DNase kit and globin mRNA was depleted with GLOBINclear. From a lookup of the germline V gene, CDR1 and CDR2 are KGHSH and LQKENI. The CDR3 numbers 11 residues from cysteine through phenylalanine. The kept DNA is CDR3 alone, 33 bases in frame from the first base.

The clonotype originates from an adult in good health. The chain joins TRBV18 to TRBJ1-2, with TRBD1 as a weak D call on 5 bases. Sequencing was performed on blood. Here the CDR3 is given as CASSPGDDPRF. The DNA reads TGTGCCAGCTCACCCGGGGACGATCCCCGCTTC.